A single sample is the source of the 12 T cell receptor beta chains below, sequenced in a study of human thymus T cells. The assay was immunoSEQ multiplex PCR, and TCRdb's table has in-frame clones only and misses some. The table shows tens of thousands of clones, with 95% occurring only once. Specimen: blood. These receptors originate from a girl under three years old with a congenital heart defect but otherwise immunologically healthy.

The chain has TRBV6-5 and TRBJ2-7; 10 bases line up with TRBD1. J was trimmed by 1 base and V by 7 bases; bases with no gene match: 7. The CDR3 consists of 15 residues. The germline gives CDR1 MNHEY, CDR2 SVGAGI. The CDR3 here is CASKSGTGASYEQYF. CDR3 nucleotide sequence: TGTGCCAGCAAGTCAGGGACAGGGGCTTCCTACGAGCAGTACTTC.

The DNA for the CDR3 is TGCAGCGTCCAAAAAGGGAGAGAGGGGGCTAATGAAAAACTGTTTTTT. Protein: CSVQKGREGANEKLFF. The J gene is TRBJ1-4, the V gene TRBV29-1; possible D gene TRBD1, 6 bases. The CDR3 runs 16 residues. V lost 6 bases and J lost 3, with 20 bases in between. Germline CDR1 reads SQVTM; CDR2 reads ANQGSEA.

This clone has more than one count but fewer than ten. The DNA of the CDR3 is TGTGCCATCAGTGAAACGGGGTGGCAGTACTTC. It specifies CAISETGWQYF. V is TRBV10-3 and J is TRBJ2-7; a weak D match, TRBD2 (5 bases). The germline gives CDR1 ENHRY, CDR2 SYGVKD. The CDR3 spans 11 residues. V shed 3 bases and J shed 9 bases, with 9 bases lying between them.

The chain has TRBV6-5 and TRBJ1-2; D is perhaps TRBD1 (5 bases). Germline V gene sequence: CDR1 MNHEY, CDR2 SVGAGI. Trimming removed 6 bases from V and 2 bases from J, with 13 bases in between. This CDR3 comprises 14 residues. Written as DNA, the CDR3 is TGTGCCAGCAGGTTTTACGGGGGGAACTATGGCTACACCTTC. Translation: CASRFYGGNYGYTF.

This clone showed up just once. This chain uses TRBV2 with TRBJ2-3, with D possibly TRBD2 on 5 matching bases. The ends were cut back, 6 bases at V and 2 bases at J, with 21 bases in the middle. Germline lookup yields CDR1 SNHLY and CDR2 FYNNEI. The CDR3 is made up of 17 amino acids. CDR3 sequence: CASSAIPGGGLTDTQYF. The DNA of the CDR3 is TGTGCCAGCAGCGCAATACCAGGTGGAGGCCTCACAGATACGCAGTATTTT.

This rearrangement joins TRBV28 to TRBJ2-3; TRBD2 matches 8 bases. Germline V CDR1 and CDR2: MDHEN, SYDVKM. The CDR3 spans 18 residues. V shed 1 base, J shed 0 bases, and the junction held 9 bases outside the gene matches. In DNA, the CDR3 is TGTGCCAGCAGTTTATTTGAACTAGCGGAGCCGAGCACAGATACGCAGTATTTT. Its translation is CASSLFELAEPSTDTQYF.

The chain uses TRBV4-1 and TRBJ1-2; tentative D call: TRBD1 (5 bases). V was shortened by 1 base and J by 4 bases, with 7 bases between the two germline ends. CDR3 length equals 13 residues. Germline V gives CDR1 MGHRA, CDR2 YSYEKL. As DNA, the CDR3 is TGCGCCAGCAGCCAAGGGGGGACCTATGGCTACACCTTC. This gives the protein CASSQGGTYGYTF.

The chain employs TRBV5-4 and TRBJ1-1; D ambiguous. The CDR3 contains 14 residues. Germline CDR1 is SGHNT and CDR2 is YYREEE (reference sequence). Trimming left V 9 bases short and J 6 bases short, with 21 bases between. CDR3 sequence (DNA): TGTGCCACCTCAGCGTGGGTGTTAGGTGCTGAAGCTTTCTTT. Protein sequence: CATSAWVLGAEAFF. Full variable domain (remainder filled in from reference TRBV5-4 and TRBJ1-1): ETGVTQSPTHLIKTRGQQVTLRCSSQSGHNTVSWYQQALGQGPQFIFQYYREEENGRGNFPPRFSGLQFPNYSSELNVNALELDDSALYLCATSAWVLGAEAFFGQGTRLTVV.

The J gene is TRBJ2-3, the V gene TRBV5-4; no clear D. Germline V gene sequence: CDR1 SGHNT, CDR2 YYREEE (reference sequence). This CDR3 is built from 13 residues. V was cut by 3 bases and J by 4 bases, with 9 bases left in between. CDR3 sequence reads: CASSSKEADTQYF. The DNA of the CDR3 is TGTGCCAGCAGCTCTAAAGAAGCAGATACGCAGTATTTT.

The V and J genes are TRBV5-1 and TRBJ2-2; D might be TRBD1 (6 bases). Germline assignment: CDR1 SGHRS and CDR2 YFSETQ. Trimming shortened V by 0 bases and J by 6 bases, and 6 bases separated the two germline ends. This CDR3 has 13 amino acids. The CDR3 DNA sequence: TGCGCCAGCAGCTTGGAGGGGGCCGGGGAGCTGTTTTTT. It yields the protein CASSLEGAGELFF.

The chain links TRBV28 to TRBJ1-5; tentative D call: TRBD1 (5 bases). The CDR3 loop spans 17 amino acids. Trimming shortened V by 6 bases and J by 1 base, and 19 bases separated the two germline ends. CDR1 and CDR2 from the germline V gene are MDHEN and SYDVKM. The CDR3 sequence: CASRRPGGFGSNQPQHF. The CDR3 nucleotides read TGTGCCAGCAGACGTCCGGGGGGATTCGGGAGCAATCAGCCCCAGCATTTT.

This chain uses TRBV5-1 with TRBJ2-3, with D perhaps TRBD2 (6 bases). V lost 2 bases and J lost 0, with 10 bases in between. CDR1 and CDR2 from the germline V gene are SGHRS and YFSETQ. The CDR3 runs to 15 residues. As DNA, the CDR3 is TGCGCCAGCAGCTTTGCTAGCGCGAGCACAGATACGCAGTATTTT. Residues: CASSFASASTDTQYF.